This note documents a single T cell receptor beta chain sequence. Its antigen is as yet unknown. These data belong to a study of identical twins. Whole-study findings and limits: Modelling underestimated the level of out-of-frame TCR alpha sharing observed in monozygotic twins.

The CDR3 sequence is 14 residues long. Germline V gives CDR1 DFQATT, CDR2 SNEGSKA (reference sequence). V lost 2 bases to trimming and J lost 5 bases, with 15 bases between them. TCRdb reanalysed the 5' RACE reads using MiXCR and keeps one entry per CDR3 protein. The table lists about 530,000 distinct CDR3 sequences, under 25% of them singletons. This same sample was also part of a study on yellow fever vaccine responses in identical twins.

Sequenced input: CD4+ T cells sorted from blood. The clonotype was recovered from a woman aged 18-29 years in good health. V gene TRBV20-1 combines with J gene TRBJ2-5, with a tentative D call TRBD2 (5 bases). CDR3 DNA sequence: TGCAGTGCTAGACTCGGGGTGGGCGGTGAGACCCAGTACTTC. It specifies CSARLGVGGETQYF.